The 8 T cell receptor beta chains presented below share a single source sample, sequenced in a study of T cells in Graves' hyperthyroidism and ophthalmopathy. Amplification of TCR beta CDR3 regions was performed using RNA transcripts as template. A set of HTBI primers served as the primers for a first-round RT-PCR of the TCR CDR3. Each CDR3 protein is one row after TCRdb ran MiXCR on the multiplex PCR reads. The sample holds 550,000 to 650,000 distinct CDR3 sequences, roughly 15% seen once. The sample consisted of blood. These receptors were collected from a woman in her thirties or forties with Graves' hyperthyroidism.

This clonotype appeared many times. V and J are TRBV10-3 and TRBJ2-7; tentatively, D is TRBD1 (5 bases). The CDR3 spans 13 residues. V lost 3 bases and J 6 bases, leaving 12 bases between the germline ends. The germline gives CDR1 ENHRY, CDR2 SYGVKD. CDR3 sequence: CAISEWEGVEQYF. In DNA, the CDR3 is TGTGCCATCAGTGAATGGGAAGGGGTCGAGCAGTACTTC.

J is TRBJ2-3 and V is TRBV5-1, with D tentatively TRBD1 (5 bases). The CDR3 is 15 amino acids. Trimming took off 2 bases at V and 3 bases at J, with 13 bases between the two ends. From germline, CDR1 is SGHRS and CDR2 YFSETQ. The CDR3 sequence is CASSLGDVGTDTQYF. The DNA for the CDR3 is TGCGCCAGCAGCTTAGGGGATGTGGGGACAGATACGCAGTATTTT.

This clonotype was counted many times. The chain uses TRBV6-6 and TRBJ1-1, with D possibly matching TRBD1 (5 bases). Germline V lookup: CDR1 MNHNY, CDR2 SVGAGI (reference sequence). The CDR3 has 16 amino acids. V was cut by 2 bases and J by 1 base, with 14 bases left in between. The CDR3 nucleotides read TGTGCCAGCAGTTACCCGAGCGGGACGGCGAACACTGAAGCTTTCTTT. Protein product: CASSYPSGTANTEAFF.

The CDR3 DNA reads as TGTGCCAGTAATCTCGGGGCAGGGAACACTGAAGCTTTCTTT. Protein sequence: CASNLGAGNTEAFF. This sequence joins TRBV19 and TRBJ1-1, with D perhaps TRBD1 (5 bases). V was pared by 7 bases and J by 1 base, with 13 bases between. This CDR3 spans 14 amino acids. Germline CDR1 and CDR2: LNHDA and SQIVND (reference sequence). Variable domain in full (rest from reference TRBV19 and TRBJ1-1): DGGITQSPKYLFRKEGQNVTLSCEQNLNHDAMYWYRQDPGQGLRLIYYSQIVNDFQKGDIAEGYSVSREKKESFPLTVTSAQKNPTAFYLCASNLGAGNTEAFFGQGTRLTVV.

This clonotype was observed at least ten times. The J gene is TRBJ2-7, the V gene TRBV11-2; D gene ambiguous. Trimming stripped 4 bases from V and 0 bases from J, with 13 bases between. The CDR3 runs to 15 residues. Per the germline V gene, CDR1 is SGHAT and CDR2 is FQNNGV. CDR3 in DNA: TGTGCCAGCAGCTCTACCCATAAACGCTCCTACGAGCAGTACTTC. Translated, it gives CASSSTHKRSYEQYF.

The CDR3 reads CASSIKRENRGEQFF. The CDR3 DNA sequence: TGTGCCAGTAGTATAAAGCGGGAGAATCGTGGCGAGCAGTTCTTC. The rearrangement links TRBV19 to TRBJ2-1, with TRBD2 matching 8 bases. The CDR3 runs to 15 residues. J was trimmed by 10 bases and V by 2 bases; bases with no gene match: 10. Germline CDR1 LNHDA, CDR2 SQIVND (reference sequence).

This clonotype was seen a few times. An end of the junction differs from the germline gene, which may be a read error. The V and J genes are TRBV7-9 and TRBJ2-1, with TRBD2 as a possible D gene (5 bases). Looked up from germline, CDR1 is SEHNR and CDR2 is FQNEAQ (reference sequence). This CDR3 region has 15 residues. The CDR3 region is CASSLGPAVYNEQFF. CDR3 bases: TGTGCCAGCAGCCTTGGACCAGCGGTATACAATGAGCAATTCTTC.

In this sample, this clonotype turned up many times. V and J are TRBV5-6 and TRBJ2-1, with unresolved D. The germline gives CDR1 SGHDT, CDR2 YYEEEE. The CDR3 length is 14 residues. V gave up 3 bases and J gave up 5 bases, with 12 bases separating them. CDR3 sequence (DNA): TGTGCCAGCAGCTCCCCCCTCCAGGACAATGAGCAGTTCTTC. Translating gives CASSSPLQDNEQFF. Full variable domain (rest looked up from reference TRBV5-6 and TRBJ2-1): DAGVTQSPTHLIKTRGQQVTLRCSPKSGHDTVSWYQQALGQGPQFIFQYYEEEERQRGNFPDRFSGHQFPNYSSELNVNALLLGDSALYLCASSSPLQDNEQFFGPGTRLTVL.